This T cell receptor (beta chain) was documented in a study of metastatic and nonmetastatic thyroid tumors. The V end lost 5 bases, the J end lost 4 bases, and 8 bases lay between the germline ends. CDR1 is MNHEY and CDR2 is SVGEGT in the germline V gene. The CDR3 totals 12 residues. TCRdb re-processed the PCR reads through MiXCR. The sample shows roughly 14,000 clones, approximately 29% of them seen only once. This clone occurred many times. No patient had received any treatment before thyroid surgery. The TCR sequence derives from a female donor with papillary thyroid cancer or a benign thyroid nodule (not recorded which). Some clones in this sample may be carry-over from other donors' samples. V gene TRBV6-2 or TRBV6-3 combines with J gene TRBJ1-2; D is possibly TRBD1 (5 bases). Sequencing input: tumor tissue. CDR3 protein: CASSPGAYGYTF. The CDR3 coding sequence is TGTGCCAGCAGTCCCGGGGCCTATGGCTACACCTTC.